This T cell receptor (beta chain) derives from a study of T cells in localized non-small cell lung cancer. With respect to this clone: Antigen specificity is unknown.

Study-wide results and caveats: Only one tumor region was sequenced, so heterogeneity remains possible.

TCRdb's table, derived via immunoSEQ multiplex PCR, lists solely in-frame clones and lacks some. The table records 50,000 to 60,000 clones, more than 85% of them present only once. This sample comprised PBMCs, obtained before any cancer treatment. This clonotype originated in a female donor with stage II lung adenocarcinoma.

The CDR3 DNA reads as TGTGCCAGCAGCCATCGACAGGGGGCGATTGAAGCTTTCTTT. Protein sequence: CASSHRQGAIEAFF. V usage is TRBV6-5 and J usage is TRBJ1-1; TRBD1 aligns across 10 bases. The CDR3 has 14 amino acids. Germline V lookup: CDR1 MNHEY, CDR2 SVGAGI. V dropped 6 bases and J dropped 7; count of bases not matched to a gene: 8.